A single sample is the source of the 15 T cell receptor beta chains below, sequenced in a study of T cell responses to AZD1222 COVID-19 vaccine. Here immunoSEQ multiplex PCR was the method, and the copy in TCRdb shows in-frame clones only, minus some. Of about 110,000 clones detected, about nine tenths appear once; the ten largest clones hold approximately 4.7%. The specimen comprised peripheral blood, sampled on day 0 of AZD1222 vaccination. The receptors were sampled from an adult in good health.

This clone was found many times. J is TRBJ2-7 and V is TRBV4-1, with TRBD1 identical over 8 bases. The CDR3 covers 15 residues. V shed 0 bases and J 5 bases; nucleotides not matched to a gene: 6. Germline values: CDR1 MGHRA, CDR2 YSYEKL. This chain's CDR3 is CASSQEDRGNDEQYF. The DNA of the CDR3 is TGCGCCAGCAGCCAAGAAGACAGGGGAAATGACGAGCAGTACTTC.

This chain joins TRBV19 and TRBJ1-4, with a possible D match to TRBD1 (5 bases). The CDR3 has 14 amino acids. V was cut by 8 bases and J by 7 bases, with 17 bases left in between. Germline values: CDR1 LNHDA, CDR2 SQIVND (reference sequence). CDR3 DNA sequence: TGTGCCAGTGGGGACCGCCAGTTGAGTGAAAAACTGTTTTTT. It codes for CASGDRQLSEKLFF.

As concerns this clone: The sample has other DNA sequences that encode this CDR3 too. The V and J genes are TRBV5-8 and TRBJ1-5; D not certain. Germline V gene sequence: CDR1 SGHTS, CDR2 YDEGEE. Between the trimmed V and J ends, which lost 1 base and 2 bases, there was a span of 4 bases. The CDR3 loop spans 13 amino acids. The CDR3 loop reads CASSLRRNQPQHF. The CDR3 region has the DNA TGTGCCAGCAGCTTGCGCCGCAATCAGCCCCAGCATTTT.

CDR3 coding DNA: TGTGCCACAAGGCCAGGGGCTTCTGAGACCCAGTACTTC. Protein sequence: CATRPGASETQYF. The V call is TRBV7-6, the J call TRBJ2-5, with D possibly matching TRBD1 (6 bases). The V end was cut by 10 bases, the J end by 5 bases, with 17 bases between. CDR3 size: 13 residues. The germline V gene encodes CDR1 SGHVS and CDR2 FNYEAQ.

The chain links TRBV4-3 to TRBJ1-2; D is unclear. V lost 0 bases and J lost 4, with 12 bases in between. This CDR3 is built from 15 residues. CDR1 is LGHNA, CDR2 YSLEER, per germline. CDR3 DNA: TGCGCCAGCAGCCAAGATGAGTGGCAGAGCTATGGCTACACCTTC. This gives the protein CASSQDEWQSYGYTF.

V gene TRBV11-2 combines with J gene TRBJ1-2; TRBD1 matches at 12 bases. The V segment lost 2 bases and the J segment 8 bases; nucleotides outside the gene matches: 6. The CDR3 runs 15 residues. In germline, CDR1 is SGHAT, CDR2 FQNNGV. CDR3 sequence reads: CASSLRGQGADGYTF. In nucleotides, the CDR3 is TGTGCCAGCAGCTTAAGGGGACAGGGGGCCGACGGCTACACCTTC.

This clone was detected only a few times. This sequence joins TRBV7-8 and TRBJ1-6; TRBD1 aligns across 7 bases. V trimming: 4 bases; J trimming: 3 bases; junction bases outside the gene matches: 3. The CDR3 runs 15 residues. Germline-derived CDR1 and CDR2 are SGHVS and FQNEAQ. The CDR3 here is CASSSQGNYNSPLHF. CDR3 coding DNA: TGTGCCAGCAGCTCACAGGGGAACTATAATTCACCCCTCCACTTT.

The chain combines TRBV30 with TRBJ1-5; 7 nucleotides line up with TRBD1. Germline values: CDR1 GTSNPN, CDR2 SVGIG (reference sequence). The CDR3 contains 14 residues. The V gene end was trimmed by 2 bases and the J gene end by 5 bases; junction bases not matched to a gene: 6. CDR3: CAWSYGQAHQPQHF. The DNA of the CDR3 is TGTGCCTGGAGTTACGGACAGGCACATCAGCCCCAGCATTTT.

The chain links TRBV25-1 to TRBJ2-3; 8 bases agree with TRBD2. The CDR3 spans 16 residues. The V segment lost 0 bases and the J segment 4 bases; nucleotides outside the gene matches: 6. Germline-derived CDR1 and CDR2 are MGHDK and SYGVNS. CDR3 residues: CASSEYGTSSPDTQYF. CDR3 sequence (DNA): TGTGCCAGCAGTGAATACGGGACTAGTTCTCCAGATACGCAGTATTTT.

The rearrangement uses TRBV6-5 and TRBJ2-1; TRBD1 agrees at 7 bases. The CDR3 sequence is 13 residues long. J was trimmed by 4 bases and V by 8 bases; bases with no gene match: 5. Germline CDR1 and CDR2: MNHEY and SVGAGI. Here the CDR3 DNA reads TGTGCCAGCGGGACAGCACTTTACAATGAGCAGTTCTTC. This codes for CASGTALYNEQFF.

The chain has TRBV19 and TRBJ1-2, with 8 bases that match TRBD1. The CDR3 length is 14 residues. V lost 5 bases and J lost 2; bases outside the gene matches: 4. Per germline, CDR1 LNHDA and CDR2 SQIVND (reference sequence). CDR3 protein: CASSFRTGNYGYTF. CDR3 nucleotide sequence: TGTGCCAGTAGTTTCCGGACAGGGAACTATGGCTACACCTTC.

V and J are TRBV6-1 and TRBJ1-5; D is ambiguous. The CDR3 sequence is 16 residues long. Germline-derived CDR1 and CDR2 are MNHNS and SASEGT. V was trimmed by 2 bases and J by 5 bases, leaving 16 bases between them. The CDR3, as DNA: TGTGCCAGCAGTGAAATCCCATACGCTGGTGATCAGCCCCAGCATTTT. Translated: CASSEIPYAGDQPQHF.

CDR3 nucleotide sequence: TGTGCCAGCAGCTTTGGGGGAAACACCGGGGAGCTGTTTTTT. As protein: CASSFGGNTGELFF. The V gene is TRBV7-8, the J gene TRBJ2-2; D could derive from TRBD1 or TRBD2 (5 bases each). The CDR3 totals 14 residues. The germline gives CDR1 SGHVS, CDR2 FQNEAQ. The V end lost 3 bases, the J end lost 2 bases, and 7 bases lay between the germline ends. Combining the CDR3 with reference TRBV7-8 and TRBJ2-2 gives the whole variable domain GAGVSQSPRYKVAKRGQDVALRCDPISGHVSLFWYQQALGQGPEFLTYFQNEAQLDKSGLPSDRFFAERPEGSVSTLKIQRTQQEDSAVYLCASSFGGNTGELFFGEGSRLTVL.

V gene TRBV7-6 combines with J gene TRBJ1-6; TRBD1 is a possible D gene (6 bases). There are 15 residues in the CDR3. V lost 5 bases, J lost 9 bases, and 17 bases lay in between. The germline V gene has CDR1 SGHVS and CDR2 FNYEAQ. Here the CDR3 DNA reads TGTGCCAGCAGCCTCTCTACAGGGCTGGCTTCACCCCTCCACTTT. It specifies CASSLSTGLASPLHF.

The chain's CDR3 is CASSPSVPIRGDEQYF. The CDR3 coding sequence is TGTGCCAGCAGCCCCTCGGTTCCTATCCGCGGCGACGAGCAGTACTTC. The V call is TRBV7-9, the J call TRBJ2-7; no firm D call. The germline gives CDR1 SEHNR, CDR2 FQNEAQ (reference sequence). The CDR3 consists of 16 residues. The V gene lost 5 bases and the J gene lost 5 bases, with 22 bases spanning the gap.